The 27 T cell receptor beta chains given below trace back to one sample, sequenced in a study of immune cell composition in non-small cell lung cancer. Only in-frame clones appear in the TCRdb table, and some are missing; sequencing was by immunoSEQ multiplex PCR. The sample holds approximately 9,800 clones, almost 70% seen once. The sample taken for sequencing was lung tumor tissue. All receptors come from a human donor with non-small cell lung cancer.

The rearrangement uses TRBV6-5 and TRBJ2-7; TRBD1 aligns across 8 bases. Trimming cost V 6 bases and J 4 bases; bases outside gene matches: 8. Germline V gene sequence: CDR1 MNHEY, CDR2 SVGAGI. The CDR3 runs 14 residues. CDR3 sequence (DNA): TGTGCCAGCAGCATCGGGACAGGTATTTACGAGCAGTACTTC. It translates to CASSIGTGIYEQYF.

CDR3 DNA sequence: TGTGCCAGCAGCGTAGTTGCTCGGAATTTCAATGAGCAGTTCTTC. Its protein product is CASSVVARNFNEQFF. V is TRBV9 and J is TRBJ2-1; no reliable D call. Trimming took off 0 bases at V and 6 bases at J, with 13 bases between the two ends. Germline V gene lookup returns CDR1 SGDLS and CDR2 YYNGEE. The CDR3 contains 15 residues.

The chain joins TRBV6-4 to TRBJ2-1; 13 positions agree with TRBD2. The CDR3 covers 15 residues. Per germline, CDR1 MRHNA and CDR2 SNTAGT. Trimming took 6 bases from V and 7 from J; bases not matched to a gene: 6. CDR3 loop: CASSRLAGGINEQFF. In DNA form, the CDR3 reads TGTGCCAGCAGCCGACTAGCGGGGGGAATAAATGAGCAGTTCTTC.

This sequence joins TRBV29-1 and TRBJ2-3, with 13 bases fitting TRBD2. The ends lost 2 bases at V and 4 bases at J; junction bases unmatched: 3. The CDR3 has 15 amino acids. CDR1 and CDR2 (germline): SQVTM, ANQGSEA. CDR3 residues: CSVERLAGGPDTQYF. CDR3 nucleotides: TGCAGCGTTGAAAGACTAGCGGGGGGCCCAGATACGCAGTATTTT.

The chain uses TRBV29-1 and TRBJ1-1, with D uncertain. The CDR3 is made up of 13 amino acids. Deletions cut 8 bases from V and 2 bases from J, with 15 bases between. The germline V gene has CDR1 SQVTM and CDR2 ANQGSEA. CDR3 loop: CSSGTFENTEAFF. As DNA, the CDR3 is TGCAGCTCCGGAACATTCGAAAACACTGAAGCTTTCTTT.

The chain recombines TRBV11-2 with TRBJ1-6; D unclear. The CDR3 has 13 amino acids. The V gene's germline CDR1 is SGHAT and CDR2 FQNNGV. Trimming removed 1 base at V and 9 bases at J, with 7 bases between. DNA of the CDR3: TGTGCCAGCAGCTTAGCTCGCCTTTCACCCCTCCACTTT. Residues: CASSLARLSPLHF.

V is TRBV2 and J is TRBJ2-5; 12 bases align to TRBD2. With V trimmed by 5 bases and J by 4 bases, 14 bases remained unmatched. CDR1 and CDR2 (germline): SNHLY, FYNNEI. This CDR3 is 18 amino acids long. The CDR3 sequence is CASSSNRLAGAQGETQYF. The DNA for the CDR3 is TGTGCCAGCAGTTCTAACAGACTAGCGGGGGCCCAAGGAGAGACCCAGTACTTC.

This clone is judged medium-sized. The chain couples TRBV4-3 to TRBJ1-6, with 8 bases aligning to TRBD1. CDR1 is LGHNA, CDR2 YSLEER, per germline. This CDR3 comprises 16 residues. The J segment lost 9 bases and the V segment lost 0 bases, leaving 7 bases of the junction unmatched. The CDR3 region has the DNA TGCGCCAGCAGCCAAGATCGAGGACAGGGAGGTTCACCCCTCCACTTT. Encoded protein: CASSQDRGQGGSPLHF.

The CDR3 DNA sequence: TGTGCCAGCAGCCAAGCACCGGGACTACGCACAGATACGCAGTATTTT. It yields the protein CASSQAPGLRTDTQYF. The chain joins TRBV14 to TRBJ2-3; 7 nucleotides agree with TRBD2. The CDR3 is 16 residues long. After removal of 1 base from V and 1 base from J, the junction contained 5 bases not matched to a gene. Per germline, CDR1 SGHDN and CDR2 FVKESK.

The rearrangement joins TRBV5-1 to TRBJ2-6, with D possibly matching TRBD1 (6 bases). Germline V CDR1 and CDR2: SGHRS, YFSETQ. The V end was cut by 0 bases, the J end by 4 bases, with 11 bases between. The CDR3 is 16 amino acids. The CDR3 region is CASSLAGAGGANVLTF. CDR3 DNA: TGCGCCAGCAGCTTGGCAGGGGCCGGCGGGGCCAACGTCCTGACTTTC.

The CDR3 sequence is CASKGVEQYF. The CDR3 DNA reads as TGTGCCAGCAAAGGGGTCGAGCAGTACTTC. The chain uses TRBV6-5 and TRBJ2-7, with D maybe TRBD1 (5 bases). CDR1 and CDR2 from the germline V gene are MNHEY and SVGAGI. Trimming stripped 7 bases from V and 6 bases from J, with 7 bases between. CDR3 length: 10 amino acids.

This clone has only one observation. This chain uses TRBV7-2 with TRBJ1-2; D not certain. This CDR3 has 12 amino acids. Trimming removed 5 bases from V and 5 bases from J, with 9 bases in between. Germline lookup yields CDR1 SGHTA and CDR2 FQGNSA. The CDR3 loop is CASSPISYGYTF. As DNA, the CDR3 is TGTGCCAGCAGCCCGATCTCATATGGCTACACCTTC.

The chain has TRBV19 and TRBJ1-5, with D perhaps TRBD1 (5 bases). Germline lookup yields CDR1 LNHDA and CDR2 SQIVND (reference sequence). The CDR3 consists of 14 residues. The V and J ends lost 10 bases and 0 bases respectively, with 13 bases between them. DNA for the CDR3: TGTGCCACTTCGGGGGGTTATAGCAATCAGCCCCAGCATTTT. This translates into CATSGGYSNQPQHF. The full variable domain, its missing parts supplied by reference TRBV19 and TRBJ1-5, is DGGITQSPKYLFRKEGQNVTLSCEQNLNHDAMYWYRQDPGQGLRLIYYSQIVNDFQKGDIAEGYSVSREKKESFPLTVTSAQKNPTAFYLCATSGGYSNQPQHFGDGTRLSIL.

The V gene is TRBV27, the J gene TRBJ2-3; D is unresolved. CDR3 length equals 14 residues. V was cut by 6 bases and J by 4 bases, with 14 bases left in between. From germline, CDR1 is MNHEY and CDR2 SMNVEV (reference sequence). CDR3 sequence: CASRATVGPDTQYF. The CDR3 bases are TGTGCCAGCAGGGCAACCGTTGGTCCAGATACGCAGTATTTT.

The table lists this clone with a few counts. The gene calls are TRBV6-5 and TRBJ1-5; 10 bases are a match to TRBD1. Germline V CDR1 and CDR2: MNHEY, SVGAGI. The CDR3 length is 13 residues. The V segment lost 7 bases and the J segment 6 bases; nucleotides outside the gene matches: 3. CDR3 residues: CASTRDRGQPQHF. Written as DNA, the CDR3 is TGTGCCAGCACCCGGGACAGGGGTCAGCCCCAGCATTTT.

The V and J genes are TRBV2 and TRBJ2-7, with 14 bases identical to TRBD2. V shed 4 bases and J 6 bases; nucleotides not matched to a gene: 8. Germline CDR1 and CDR2: SNHLY and FYNNEI. The CDR3 spans 16 residues. CDR3 amino acids: CASSAGGLAGEGEQYF. CDR3 nucleotides: TGTGCCAGCAGTGCAGGGGGACTAGCGGGGGAGGGCGAGCAGTACTTC.

The gene calls are TRBV19 and TRBJ2-3, with 14 bases identical to TRBD2. Trimming cost V 6 bases and J 5 bases; bases outside gene matches: 7. The germline gives CDR1 LNHDA, CDR2 SQIVND (reference sequence). The CDR3 contains 16 residues. The chain's CDR3 is CASSGLAGGRGDTQYF. In nucleotides, the CDR3 is TGTGCCAGTAGCGGACTAGCGGGGGGCCGGGGAGATACGCAGTATTTT.

CDR3 nucleotide sequence: TGTGCCAGCAGCTTGTCAGGGGGCTGGACTGAAGCTTTCTTT. Protein: CASSLSGGWTEAFF. The chain links TRBV5-8 to TRBJ1-1, with TRBD1 matching over 8 bases. The germline CDR1 and CDR2 sequences are SGHTS and YDEGEE. Trimming removed 1 base from V and 5 bases from J; junction bases left unmatched: 4. The CDR3 is 14 residues long.

In this sample, this clone turned up once. The rearrangement uses TRBV5-1 and TRBJ2-3; D might be TRBD1 (6 bases). Between the trimmed V and J ends, which lost 0 bases and 0 bases, there was a span of 11 bases. Germline loops: CDR1 SGHRS, CDR2 YFSETQ. The CDR3 has 16 residues. The CDR3 loop reads CASSLDPGHSTDTQYF. CDR3 coding DNA: TGCGCCAGCAGCTTGGATCCGGGACACAGCACAGATACGCAGTATTTT.

This clone was counted between two and nine times. The J gene is TRBJ1-6, the V gene TRBV5-1; the D gene is possibly TRBD1 (5 bases). The V end was cut by 6 bases, the J end by 10 bases, with 14 bases between. CDR3 length: 13 residues. CDR1 SGHRS and CDR2 YFSETQ come from the germline V gene. CDR3: CASKAAGGSPLHF. Written as DNA, the CDR3 is TGCGCCAGCAAGGCAGCCGGGGGGTCACCCCTCCACTTT.

This chain joins TRBV19 and TRBJ1-2; TRBD1 matches at 7 bases. Germline-derived CDR1 and CDR2 are LNHDA and SQIVND (reference sequence). CDR3 size: 14 residues. J gave up 4 bases and V 3 bases, and 5 bases lay outside the gene matches. CDR3 loop: CASSILAGGYGYTF. CDR3 coding DNA: TGTGCCAGTAGTATTCTGGCAGGGGGCTATGGCTACACCTTC.

The CDR3 is CASSPRGTGTGELFF. DNA of the CDR3: TGTGCCAGCTCACCACGGGGGACAGGCACCGGGGAGCTGTTTTTT. The gene calls are TRBV18 and TRBJ2-2; TRBD1 matches at 8 bases. Germline CDR1 reads KGHSH; CDR2 reads LQKENI. With 1 base clipped from V and 4 bases from J, the junction kept 2 bases outside the gene matches. This CDR3 has 15 residues. Supplemented by reference TRBV18 and TRBJ2-2, the full variable domain reads NAGVMQNPRHLVRRRGQEARLRCSPMKGHSHVYWYRQLPEEGLKFMVYLQKENIIDESGMPKERFSAEFPKEGPSILRIQQVVRGDSAAYFCASSPRGTGTGELFFGEGSRLTVL.

The chain combines TRBV7-2 with TRBJ1-3; D ambiguous. In germline, CDR1 is SGHTA, CDR2 FQGNSA. The CDR3 is made up of 12 amino acids. Trimming took 1 base from V and 4 from J, leaving 2 bases between them. The DNA for the CDR3 is TGTGCCAGCAGCTTAGGCGGAAACACCATATATTTT. As protein: CASSLGGNTIYF.

This chain connects TRBV6-5 to TRBJ2-7; D gene unclear. V was cut by 6 bases and J by 5 bases, with 11 bases left in between. Germline lookup yields CDR1 MNHEY and CDR2 SVGAGI. The CDR3 is made up of 12 amino acids. The CDR3 nucleotides read TGTGCCAGCAGCTTTGGGGTGGACGAGCAGTACTTC. Amino acids: CASSFGVDEQYF.

Only one count was recorded for this clone. The chain has TRBV11-3 and TRBJ2-3; D possibly corresponds to TRBD2 (5 bases). The CDR3 has 15 amino acids. Germline CDR1 and CDR2: SGHNT and YENEEA. Trimming removed 3 bases at V and 2 bases at J, with 12 bases between. Written as DNA, the CDR3 is TGTGCCAGCAGCTTGGGAGTACGGTTCACAGATACGCAGTATTTT. Residues: CASSLGVRFTDTQYF.

The chain joins TRBV29-1 to TRBJ1-1, with D perhaps TRBD1 (5 bases). Looked up from germline, CDR1 is SQVTM and CDR2 is ANQGSEA. Trimming took off 0 bases at V and 6 bases at J, with 11 bases between the two ends. This CDR3 spans 13 amino acids. CDR3 DNA: TGCAGCGTTGAAGAAGCAGGGTCTTCTGAAGCTTTCTTT. Protein sequence: CSVEEAGSSEAFF.

By share, this clone ranks as medium-sized. The V gene is TRBV27, the J gene TRBJ1-1; D not resolved. The CDR3 extends over 13 amino acids. The germline V and J ends were trimmed by 2 bases and 10 bases, with 14 bases remaining between them. Germline V gene lookup returns CDR1 MNHEY and CDR2 SMNVEV (reference sequence). The CDR3 loop reads CASSLSLGSGAFF. The CDR3 nucleotides read TGTGCCAGCAGTTTAAGTCTTGGCAGCGGAGCTTTCTTT.